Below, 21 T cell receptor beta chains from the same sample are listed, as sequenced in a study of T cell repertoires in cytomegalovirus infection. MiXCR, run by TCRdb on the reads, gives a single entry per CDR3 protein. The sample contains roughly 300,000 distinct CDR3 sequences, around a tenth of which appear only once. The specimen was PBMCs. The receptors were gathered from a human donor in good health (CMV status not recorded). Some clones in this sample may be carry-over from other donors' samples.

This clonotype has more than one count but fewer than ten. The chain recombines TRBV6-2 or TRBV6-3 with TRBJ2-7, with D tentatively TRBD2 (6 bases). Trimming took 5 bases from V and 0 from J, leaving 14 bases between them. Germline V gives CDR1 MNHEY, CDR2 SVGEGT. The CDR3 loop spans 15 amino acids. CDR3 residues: CASSPAGYSSYEQYF. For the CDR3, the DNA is TGTGCCAGCAGTCCAGCGGGCTACTCCTCCTACGAGCAGTACTTC.

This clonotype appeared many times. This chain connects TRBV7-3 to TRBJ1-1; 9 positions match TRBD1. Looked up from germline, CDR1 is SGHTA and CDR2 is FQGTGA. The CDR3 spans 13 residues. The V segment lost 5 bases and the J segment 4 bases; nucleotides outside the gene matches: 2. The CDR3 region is CASSTDRGTEAFF. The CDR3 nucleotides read TGTGCCAGCAGCACGGACAGGGGCACTGAAGCTTTCTTT.

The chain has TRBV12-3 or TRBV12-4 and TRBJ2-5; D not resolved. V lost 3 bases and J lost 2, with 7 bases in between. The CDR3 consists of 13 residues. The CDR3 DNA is TGTGCCAGCAGTTTTGTAGTACAAGAGACCCAGTACTTC. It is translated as CASSFVVQETQYF.

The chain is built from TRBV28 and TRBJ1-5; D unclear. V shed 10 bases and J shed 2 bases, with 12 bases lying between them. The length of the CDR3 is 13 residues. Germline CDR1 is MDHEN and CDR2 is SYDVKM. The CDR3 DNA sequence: TGTGCCACCCTACGACCGCGCAATCAGCCCCAGCATTTT. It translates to CATLRPRNQPQHF.

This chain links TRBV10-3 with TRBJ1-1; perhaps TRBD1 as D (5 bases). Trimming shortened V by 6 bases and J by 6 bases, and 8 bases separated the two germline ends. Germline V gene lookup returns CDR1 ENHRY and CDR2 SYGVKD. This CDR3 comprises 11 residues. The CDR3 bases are TGTGCCATCAGCCAGGGACCTGAAGCTTTCTTT. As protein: CAISQGPEAFF.

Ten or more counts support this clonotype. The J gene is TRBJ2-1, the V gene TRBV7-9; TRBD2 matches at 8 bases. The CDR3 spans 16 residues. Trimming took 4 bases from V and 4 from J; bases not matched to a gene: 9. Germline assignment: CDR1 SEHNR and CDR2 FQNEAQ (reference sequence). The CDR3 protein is CASSYQPGLEYNEQFF. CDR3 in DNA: TGTGCCAGCAGCTACCAACCGGGACTAGAATACAATGAGCAGTTCTTC.

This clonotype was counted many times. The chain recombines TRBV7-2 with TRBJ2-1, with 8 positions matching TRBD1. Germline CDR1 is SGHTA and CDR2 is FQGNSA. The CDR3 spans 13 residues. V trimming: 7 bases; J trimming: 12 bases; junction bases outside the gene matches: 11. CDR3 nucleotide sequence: TGTGCCAGCACTTTGGGCCGGACAGGGTCGCAGTTCTTC. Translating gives CASTLGRTGSQFF.

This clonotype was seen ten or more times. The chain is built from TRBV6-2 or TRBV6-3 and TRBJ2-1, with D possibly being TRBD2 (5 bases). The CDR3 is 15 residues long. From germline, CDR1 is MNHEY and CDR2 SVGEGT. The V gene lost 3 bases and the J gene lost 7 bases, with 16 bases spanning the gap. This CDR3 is CASSYFKGANNEQFF. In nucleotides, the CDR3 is TGTGCCAGCAGTTATTTTAAGGGAGCGAATAATGAGCAGTTCTTC.

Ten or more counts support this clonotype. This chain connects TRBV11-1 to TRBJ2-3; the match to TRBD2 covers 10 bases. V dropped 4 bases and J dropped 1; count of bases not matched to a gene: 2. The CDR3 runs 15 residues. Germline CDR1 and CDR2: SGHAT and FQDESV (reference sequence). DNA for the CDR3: TGTGCCAGCAGCTACGGGACTAGCGGCACAGATACGCAGTATTTT. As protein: CASSYGTSGTDTQYF.

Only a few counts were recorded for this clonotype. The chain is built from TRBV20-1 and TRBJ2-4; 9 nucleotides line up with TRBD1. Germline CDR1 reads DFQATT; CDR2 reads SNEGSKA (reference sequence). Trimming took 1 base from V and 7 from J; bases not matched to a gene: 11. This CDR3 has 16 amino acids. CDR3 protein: CSARVLPGTGRNIQYF. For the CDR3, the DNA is TGCAGTGCTAGAGTCCTCCCCGGGACAGGGAGGAACATTCAGTACTTC.

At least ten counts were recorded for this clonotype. The CDR3 DNA reads TGTGCCAGCAGTTTAAGGGACAGGGGTTTGAACACTGAAGCTTTCTTT. Amino acids: CASSLRDRGLNTEAFF. The chain carries TRBV28 and TRBJ1-1, with 10 bases lining up with TRBD1. This CDR3 has 16 amino acids. Germline V gene sequence: CDR1 MDHEN, CDR2 SYDVKM. V shed 2 bases, J shed 0 bases, and the junction held 3 bases outside the gene matches.

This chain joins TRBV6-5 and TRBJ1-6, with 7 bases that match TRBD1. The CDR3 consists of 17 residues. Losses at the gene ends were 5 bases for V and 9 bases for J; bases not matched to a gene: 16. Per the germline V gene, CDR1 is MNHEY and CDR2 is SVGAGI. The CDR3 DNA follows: TGTGCCAGCAGTGCAAACTTCGCGGGCAGGGGGGGTTCACCCCTCCACTTT. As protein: CASSANFAGRGGSPLHF.

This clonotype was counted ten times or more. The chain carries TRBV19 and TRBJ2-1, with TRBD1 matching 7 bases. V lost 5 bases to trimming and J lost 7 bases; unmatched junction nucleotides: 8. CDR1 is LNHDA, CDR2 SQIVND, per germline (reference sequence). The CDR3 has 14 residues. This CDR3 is CASSLPGTENEQFF. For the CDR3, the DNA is TGTGCCAGTAGTTTGCCCGGGACAGAGAATGAGCAGTTCTTC.

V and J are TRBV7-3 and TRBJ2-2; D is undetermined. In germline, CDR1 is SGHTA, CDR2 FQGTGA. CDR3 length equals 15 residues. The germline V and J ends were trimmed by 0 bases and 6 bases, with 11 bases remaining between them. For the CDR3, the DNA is TGTGCCAGCAGCTTAACGGGCTCAATGTCCGGGGAGCTGTTTTTT. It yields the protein CASSLTGSMSGELFF.

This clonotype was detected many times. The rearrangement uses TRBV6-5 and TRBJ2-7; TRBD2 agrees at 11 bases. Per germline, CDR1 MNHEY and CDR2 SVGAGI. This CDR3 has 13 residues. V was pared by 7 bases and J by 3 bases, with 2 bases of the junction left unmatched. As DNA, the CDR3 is TGTGCCAGCAAAACTAGCGGGAGCTACGAGCAGTACTTC. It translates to CASKTSGSYEQYF.

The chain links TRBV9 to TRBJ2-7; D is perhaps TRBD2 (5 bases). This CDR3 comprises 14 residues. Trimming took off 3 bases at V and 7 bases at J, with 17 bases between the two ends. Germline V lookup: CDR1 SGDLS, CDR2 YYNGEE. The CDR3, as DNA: TGTGCCAGCAGCGAGGTGGCCGGCCGGGGAGAGCAGTACTTC. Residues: CASSEVAGRGEQYF.

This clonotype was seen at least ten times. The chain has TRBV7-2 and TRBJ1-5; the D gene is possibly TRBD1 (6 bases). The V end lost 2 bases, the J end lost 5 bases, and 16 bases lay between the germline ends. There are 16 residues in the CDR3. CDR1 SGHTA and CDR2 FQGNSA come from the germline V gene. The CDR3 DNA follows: TGTGCCAGCAGCTTATTAGCAGGGGCTATAGATCAGCCCCAGCATTTT. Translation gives CASSLLAGAIDQPQHF.

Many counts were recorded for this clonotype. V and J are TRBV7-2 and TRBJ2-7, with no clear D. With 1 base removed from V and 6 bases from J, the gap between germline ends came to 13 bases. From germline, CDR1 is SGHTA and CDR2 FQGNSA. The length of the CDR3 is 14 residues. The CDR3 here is CASSLVASWGEQYF. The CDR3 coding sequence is TGTGCCAGCAGCTTAGTGGCGAGTTGGGGCGAGCAGTACTTC.

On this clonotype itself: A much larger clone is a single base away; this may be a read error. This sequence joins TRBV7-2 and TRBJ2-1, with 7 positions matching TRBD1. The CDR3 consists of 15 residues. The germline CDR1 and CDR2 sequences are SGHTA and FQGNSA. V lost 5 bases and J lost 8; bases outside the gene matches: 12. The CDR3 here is CASSTRQGQVDEQFF. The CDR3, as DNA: TGTGCCAGCAGCACGAGACAGGGTCAGGTCGATGAGCAGTTCTTC.

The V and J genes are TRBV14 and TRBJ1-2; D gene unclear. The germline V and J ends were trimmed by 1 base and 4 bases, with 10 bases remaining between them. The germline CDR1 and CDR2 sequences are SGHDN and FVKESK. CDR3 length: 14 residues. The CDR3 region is CASSQAGTVYGYTF. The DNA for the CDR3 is TGTGCCAGCAGCCAAGCGGGCACCGTCTATGGCTACACCTTC.

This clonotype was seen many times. CDR3: CASSHPSLRTGGNRYGYTF. The CDR3 DNA is TGTGCCAGCAGCCACCCGTCTCTGAGGACAGGGGGTAATAGATATGGCTACACCTTC. The chain couples TRBV7-2 to TRBJ1-2, with TRBD1 matching 10 bases. With 5 bases clipped from V and 5 bases from J, the junction kept 20 bases outside the gene matches. Germline-derived CDR1 and CDR2 are SGHTA and FQGNSA. The CDR3 sequence is 19 residues long.